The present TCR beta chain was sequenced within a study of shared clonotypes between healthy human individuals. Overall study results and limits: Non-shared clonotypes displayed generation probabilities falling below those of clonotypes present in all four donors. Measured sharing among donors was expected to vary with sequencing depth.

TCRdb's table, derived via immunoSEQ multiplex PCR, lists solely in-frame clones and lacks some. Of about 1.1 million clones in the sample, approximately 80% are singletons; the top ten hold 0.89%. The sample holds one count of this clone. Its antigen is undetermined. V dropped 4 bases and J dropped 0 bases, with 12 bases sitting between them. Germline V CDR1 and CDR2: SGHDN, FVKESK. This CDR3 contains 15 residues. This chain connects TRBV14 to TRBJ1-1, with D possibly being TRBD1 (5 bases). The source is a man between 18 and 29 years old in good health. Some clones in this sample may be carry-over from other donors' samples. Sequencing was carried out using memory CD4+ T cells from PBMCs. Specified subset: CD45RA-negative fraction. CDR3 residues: CASSLPGPMNTEAFF. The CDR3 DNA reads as TGTGCCAGCAGCCTACCGGGACCCATGAACACTGAAGCTTTCTTT.